Detailed here is one TCR beta chain. The source of the sample is a study of T cells expressing NK-cell markers. Germline V gene sequence: CDR1 MDHEN, CDR2 SYDVKM. This CDR3 has 15 residues. TCRdb re-called the 5' RACE reads and gives one entry per CDR3 protein, without DNA. The sample has 300,000 to 450,000 distinct CDR3 sequences. The receptor was derived from a man aged 18 to 69 in good health. What was sequenced was blood T cells: a sorted CD56 or NKG2C T cell subset, CD4+ or CD8+ T cells, or bulk PBMC T cells (not recorded which). The chain links TRBV28 to TRBJ1-5. CDR3 protein: CASSLAGTQNQPQHF.